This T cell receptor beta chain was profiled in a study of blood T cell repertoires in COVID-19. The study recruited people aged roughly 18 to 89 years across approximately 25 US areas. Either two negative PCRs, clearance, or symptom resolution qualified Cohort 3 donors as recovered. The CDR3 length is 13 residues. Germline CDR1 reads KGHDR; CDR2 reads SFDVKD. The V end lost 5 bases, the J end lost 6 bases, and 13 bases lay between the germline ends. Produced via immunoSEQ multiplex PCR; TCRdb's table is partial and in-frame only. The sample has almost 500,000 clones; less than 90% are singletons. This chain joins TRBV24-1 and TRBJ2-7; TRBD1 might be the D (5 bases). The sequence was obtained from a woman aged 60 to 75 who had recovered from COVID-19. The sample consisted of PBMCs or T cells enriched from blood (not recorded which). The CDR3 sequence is CATSGPGRGEQYF. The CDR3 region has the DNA TGTGCCACCAGTGGCCCAGGGCGCGGCGAGCAGTACTTC.